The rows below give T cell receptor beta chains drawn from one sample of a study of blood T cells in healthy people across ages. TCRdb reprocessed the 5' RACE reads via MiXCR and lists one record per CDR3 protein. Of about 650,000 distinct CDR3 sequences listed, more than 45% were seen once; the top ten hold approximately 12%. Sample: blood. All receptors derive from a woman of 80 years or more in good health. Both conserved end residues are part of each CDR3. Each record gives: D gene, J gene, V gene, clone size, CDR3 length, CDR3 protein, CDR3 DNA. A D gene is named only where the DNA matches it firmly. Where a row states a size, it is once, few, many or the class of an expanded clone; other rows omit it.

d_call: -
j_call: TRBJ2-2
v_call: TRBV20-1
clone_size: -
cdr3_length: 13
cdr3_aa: CSAGQTNTGELFF
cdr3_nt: TGCAGTGCCGGACAGACGAACACCGGGGAGCTGTTTTTT

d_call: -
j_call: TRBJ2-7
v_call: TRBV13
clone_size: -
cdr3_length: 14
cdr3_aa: CASSLVPASYEQYF
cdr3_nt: TGTGCCAGCAGCTTAGTTCCGGCTTCCTACGAGCAGTACTTC

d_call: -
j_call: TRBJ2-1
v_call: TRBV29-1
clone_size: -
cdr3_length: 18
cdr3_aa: CSAGADVRAKRSYNEQFF
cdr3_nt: TGCAGCGCCGGGGCAGATGTCCGAGCGAAACGCTCCTACAATGAGCAGTTCTTC

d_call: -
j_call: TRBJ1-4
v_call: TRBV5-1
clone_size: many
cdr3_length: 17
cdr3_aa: CASSLGVGSGFNEKLFF
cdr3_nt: TGCGCCAGCAGCTTGGGGGTTGGATCCGGTTTTAATGAAAAACTGTTTTTT

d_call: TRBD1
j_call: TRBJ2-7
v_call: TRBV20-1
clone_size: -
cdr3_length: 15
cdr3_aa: CSAAALMGQVYEQYF
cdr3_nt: TGCAGTGCTGCCGCGCTGATGGGACAGGTGTACGAGCAGTACTTC

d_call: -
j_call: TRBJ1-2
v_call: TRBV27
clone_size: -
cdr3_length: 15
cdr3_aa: CASSLRGQGLYGYTF
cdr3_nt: TGTGCCAGCAGTTTAAGAGGTCAGGGGCTCTATGGCTACACCTTC

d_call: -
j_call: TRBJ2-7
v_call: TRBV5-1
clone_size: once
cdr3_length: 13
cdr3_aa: CASANTERYEQYF
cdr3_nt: TGCGCCAGTGCGAACACGGAAAGATACGAGCAGTACTTC

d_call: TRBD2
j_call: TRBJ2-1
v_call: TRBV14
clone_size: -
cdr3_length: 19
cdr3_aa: CASSQESTSGGPSYNEQFF
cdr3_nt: TGTGCCAGCAGCCAAGAAAGTACTAGCGGGGGCCCCTCCTACAATGAGCAGTTCTTC

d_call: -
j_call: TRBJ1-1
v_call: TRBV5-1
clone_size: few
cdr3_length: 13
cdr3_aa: CASSWGAGNEAFF
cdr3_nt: TGCGCCAGCAGCTGGGGGGCGGGGAATGAAGCTTTCTTT

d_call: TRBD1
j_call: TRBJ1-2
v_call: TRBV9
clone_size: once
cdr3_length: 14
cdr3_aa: CASSVERTGEGYTF
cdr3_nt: TGTGCCAGCAGCGTAGAAAGGACAGGGGAAGGCTACACCTTC

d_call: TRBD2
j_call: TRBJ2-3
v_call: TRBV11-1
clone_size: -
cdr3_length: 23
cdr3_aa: CASSFPEIGLAGGTATNTDTQYF
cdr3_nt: TGTGCCAGCAGCTTCCCCGAGATTGGACTAGCGGGGGGAACGGCTACGAACACAGATACGCAGTATTTT

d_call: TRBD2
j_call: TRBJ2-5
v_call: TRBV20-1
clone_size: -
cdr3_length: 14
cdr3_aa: CSATRLSGEETQYF
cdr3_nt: TGCAGTGCTACCCGGTTGAGCGGGGAAGAGACCCAGTACTTC

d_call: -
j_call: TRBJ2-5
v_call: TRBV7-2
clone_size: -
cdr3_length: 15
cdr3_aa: CASSLAQGWGETQYF
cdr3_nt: TGTGCCAGCAGCTTAGCCCAGGGGTGGGGGGAGACCCAGTACTTC

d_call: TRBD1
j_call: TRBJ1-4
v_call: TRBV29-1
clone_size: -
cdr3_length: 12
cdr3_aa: CSAQGAGEKLFF
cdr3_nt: TGCAGCGCTCAGGGGGCAGGGGAAAAACTGTTTTTT